This T cell receptor (beta chain) appears in the sequencing data of a study of cytomegalovirus exposure and HLA in healthy donors. Findings and caveats of the study: Later examination showed HLA-associated TCR beta chains had greater clonal expansion than equally common others. As a later analysis showed, a missense DCLRE1C variant was linked to trimming of TCR beta V- and J-genes.

The PCR ran on 60 Vbeta and 13 Jbeta primers. Assay used: immunoSEQ multiplex PCR; TCRdb lists only in-frame clones, some missing. The sample gives about 180,000 clones, around 80% of which show up once; under 1.5% is in the top ten. Of note for this clone: Its antigen remains unidentified.

V was cut by 0 bases and J by 6 bases, with 16 bases left in between. The germline V gene has CDR1 SGHNT and CDR2 YYREEE (reference sequence). This CDR3 spans 15 amino acids. Sequenced material: PBMCs. The rearrangement joins TRBV5-4 to TRBJ2-7; D may be TRBD2 (5 bases). This receptor was identified in a girl between 5 and 17 years old in good health and CMV-seropositive. CDR3 sequence (DNA): TGTGCCAGCAGCTTGGGAGGGCTAGTCGCCGGCGAGCAGTACTTC. Translation gives CASSLGGLVAGEQYF.